The rows below give T cell receptor beta chains drawn from one sample of a study of blood T cell repertoires in COVID-19. Assay used: immunoSEQ multiplex PCR; TCRdb lists only in-frame clones, some missing. The sample records approximately 300,000 clones, about nine tenths being singletons. Input material: peripheral blood. These receptors all stem from a woman aged 25 to 39 with COVID-19, enrolled during active disease. CDR3s include the opening cysteine and the closing phenylalanine or tryptophan.

length,V,CDR3
15,TRBV9,CASSPGLAPTYEQYF
14,TRBV10-3,CAIRQGQGTNEQYF
13,TRBV10-3,CASVQGNAGELFF
12,TRBV25-1,CASSGREGTQYF
15,TRBV3-1/TRBV3-2,CASSQSVAPSDTQYF
15,TRBV28,CASSFVAGSSYEQYF
15,TRBV10-1,CASRAAGAGFNEQFF
14,TRBV19,CASTTTGGTDTQYF
14,TRBV10-2,CASRKELAGYEQYF
18,TRBV18,CASSYTGGTYSRANVLTF
17,TRBV4-1,CASSRRTSGANTGELFF
14,TRBV6-4,CASSASGGTDTQYF
14,TRBV7-9,CASSSGTGAYGYTF
14,TRBV6-6,CASSPWDRGTIQYF
14,TRBV7-3,CASSLYEGSTEAFF
17,TRBV15,CATSERTGGYSNQPQHF
11,TRBV20-1,CSASSEVPLHF
13,TRBV6-6,CASSPPDRVSYTF
15,TRBV28,CASRTSGTGTYGYTF
14,TRBV28,CASQTTGSDTEAFF
14,TRBV7-9,CASSPGTGGDTQYF
14,TRBV19,CASSPWTSGETQYF
15,TRBV5-1,CASSLEPDRIYEQYF
14,TRBV27,CASRQAGVSHEQFF
15,TRBV9,CASSERTSGTDTQYF
16,TRBV15,CATSPAAVGASYEQYF
15,TRBV7-6,CASSQSSGPSYEQYF
19,TRBV24-1,CATRVTGPRPSVEGSPLHF
15,TRBV19,CASSALAGEPYEQYF
13,TRBV2,CASSDQGRQPQHF
13,TRBV2,CASGTEINYGYTF
16,TRBV5-1,CASSSLPTSGYNEQFF
15,TRBV6-5,CASSYDRDRTYEQYF